This T cell receptor (beta chain) is drawn from a study of control samples from healthy donors and cancer patients (dated by TCRdb to the early 2020s). Via the germline V gene, CDR1 is SNHLY and CDR2 FYNNEI. The CDR3 contains 12 residues, cysteine and phenylalanine counted. Only CDR3 DNA is held: 36 bases, read in frame from base 1. Trimming costs V 6 bases and J 5 bases, and their ends lie 10 bases apart. Library preparation employed the immunoSEQ multiplex PCR assay. This is the immuneACCESS table as TCRdb keeps it, with only in-frame sequences that have V and J called. A part of the clones is gone; compared with another copy, unresolved V genes explain less than half, and the rest is unexplained. This sample lists some 140,000 clones; more than 90% were detected once. Approximately 10% of the sample comes from the top ten. About this clone: The target of this receptor is not known. Base qualities are not at hand, and no much larger clone is one base apart.

Recombination joined TRBV2 with TRBJ2-5; no D gene can be assigned with confidence. Specimen: blood. The receptor's source is a man aged 25 to 45 in good health. The DNA reads TGTGCCAGCAGGGTAATACCCGAGACCCAGTACTTC. Its coded protein is CASRVIPETQYF.